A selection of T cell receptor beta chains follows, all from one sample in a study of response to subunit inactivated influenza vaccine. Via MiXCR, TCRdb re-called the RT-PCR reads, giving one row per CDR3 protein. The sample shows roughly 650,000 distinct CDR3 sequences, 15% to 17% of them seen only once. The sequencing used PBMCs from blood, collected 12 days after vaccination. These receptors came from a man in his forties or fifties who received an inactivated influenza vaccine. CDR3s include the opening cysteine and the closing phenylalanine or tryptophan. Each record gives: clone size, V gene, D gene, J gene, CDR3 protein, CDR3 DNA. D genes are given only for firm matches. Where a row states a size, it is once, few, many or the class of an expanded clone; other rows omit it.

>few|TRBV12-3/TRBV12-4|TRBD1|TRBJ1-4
CASSSIGQGGEKLFF
TGTGCCAGCAGCTCAATCGGACAGGGTGGTGAAAAACTGTTTTTT
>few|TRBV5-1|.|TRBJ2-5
CASSWRTGYQETQYF
TGCGCCAGCAGCTGGCGTACAGGGTACCAAGAGACCCAGTACTTC
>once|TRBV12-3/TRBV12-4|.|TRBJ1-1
CASNSDRKPTEAFF
TGTGCCAGCAACTCGGACCGTAAGCCCACTGAAGCTTTCTTT
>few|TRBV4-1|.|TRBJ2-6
CASSQDRETGANVLTF
TGCGCCAGCAGCCAAGATCGGGAAACTGGGGCCAACGTCCTGACTTTC
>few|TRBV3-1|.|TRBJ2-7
CASQPRQGGEQYF
TGTGCCAGTCAGCCTCGGCAGGGGGGCGAGCAGTACTTC
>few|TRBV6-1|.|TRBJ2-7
CASSPRDGYEQYF
TGTGCCAGCAGTCCCCGGGACGGCTACGAGCAGTACTTC
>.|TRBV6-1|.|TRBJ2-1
CASTHGRNEQFF
TGTGCCAGCACGCATGGTCGGAATGAGCAGTTCTTC
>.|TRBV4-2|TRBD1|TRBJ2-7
CASSPGTGGDLGPQYF
TGTGCCAGCAGCCCTGGGACAGGGGGGGATCTAGGGCCCCAGTACTTC
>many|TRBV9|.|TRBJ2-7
CASSRGLSSYEQYF
TGTGCCAGCAGCAGGGGACTCTCTTCCTACGAGCAGTACTTC
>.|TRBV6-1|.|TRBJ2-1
CASKMGLSSYNEQFF
TGTGCCAGCAAAATGGGGTTGAGCTCCTACAATGAGCAGTTCTTC
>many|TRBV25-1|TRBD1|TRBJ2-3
CASSEAWGTGSTDTQYF
TGTGCCAGCAGTGAGGCTTGGGGGACAGGGTCGACAGATACGCAGTATTTT
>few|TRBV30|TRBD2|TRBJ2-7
CAWSVRRRGGNYEQYF
TGTGCCTGGAGTGTACGTCGTCGCGGGGGAAACTACGAGCAGTACTTC
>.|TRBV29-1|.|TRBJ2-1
CSVERLVQGGEQFF
TGCAGCGTTGAAAGGCTGGTACAGGGCGGTGAGCAGTTCTTC
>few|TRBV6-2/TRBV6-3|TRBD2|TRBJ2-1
CASSDPGTSGGATYNEQFF
TGTGCCAGCAGCGACCCGGGGACTAGCGGGGGGGCTACCTACAATGAGCAGTTCTTC
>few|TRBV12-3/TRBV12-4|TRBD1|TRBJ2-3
CASSFSGQGTDTQYF
TGTGCCAGCAGTTTTTCTGGACAGGGAACAGATACGCAGTATTTT
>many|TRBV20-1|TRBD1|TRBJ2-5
CSATPWTGDYSKTQYF
TGCAGTGCTACACCCTGGACAGGGGATTACTCGAAGACCCAGTACTTC
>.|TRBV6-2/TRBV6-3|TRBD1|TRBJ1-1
CASSSGTGIPAGNTEAFF
TGTGCCAGCAGTTCCGGGACAGGTATACCTGCCGGGAACACTGAAGCTTTCTTT
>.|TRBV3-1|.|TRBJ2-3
CASSQDSRTKYF
TGTGCCAGCAGCCAAGATTCCAGGACAAAGTATTTT
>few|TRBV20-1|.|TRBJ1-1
CSARDFRQDLMTEAFF
TGCAGTGCTAGAGACTTTAGACAGGACTTGATGACTGAAGCTTTCTTT
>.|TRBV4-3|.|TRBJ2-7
CASSQVGSPYEQYF
TGCGCCAGCAGCCAAGTAGGGAGCCCCTACGAGCAGTACTTC